This T cell receptor beta chain was profiled in a study of cytomegalovirus exposure and HLA in healthy donors. Background on the study: The roughly 110 validation repertoires used the same platform as the 650 to 850 first-cohort repertoires (as reported by a later analysis).

Findings and limits, study-wide: Later, an analysis found that TCR clusters from the first cohort tended to co-occur in the 120 validation repertoires. It was reportedly the case that the classifier diagnosed cytomegalovirus status with high specificity and sensitivity.

Clones were sequenced by immunoSEQ multiplex PCR, and TCRdb holds only the in-frame ones, with some missing. The sample has roughly 43,000 clones; 80% to 95% are singletons. Notes on this clone: No antigen is known for it.

Germline lookup yields CDR1 SGHRS and CDR2 YFSETQ. With V trimmed by 5 bases and J by 3 bases, 9 bases remained unmatched. The length of the CDR3 is 16 residues. The chain uses TRBV5-1 and TRBJ2-3; 10 bases agree with TRBD2. This TCR came from a man aged 18 to 30 in good health and CMV-seronegative. Sequenced: PBMCs. The CDR3 reads CASRFIGTSETDTQYF. The CDR3 nucleotides are TGCGCCAGCAGGTTTATCGGGACTAGCGAAACAGATACGCAGTATTTT.